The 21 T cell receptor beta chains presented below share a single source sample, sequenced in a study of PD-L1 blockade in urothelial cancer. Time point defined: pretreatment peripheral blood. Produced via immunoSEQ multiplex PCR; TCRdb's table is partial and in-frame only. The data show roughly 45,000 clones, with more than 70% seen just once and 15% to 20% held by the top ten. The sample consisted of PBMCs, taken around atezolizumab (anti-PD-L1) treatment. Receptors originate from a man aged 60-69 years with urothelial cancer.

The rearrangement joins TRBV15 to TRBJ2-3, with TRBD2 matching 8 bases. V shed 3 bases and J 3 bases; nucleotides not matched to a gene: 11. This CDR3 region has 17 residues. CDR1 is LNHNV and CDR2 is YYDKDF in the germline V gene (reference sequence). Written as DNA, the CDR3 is TGTGCCACCAGCAGCCCCCCCCGGACTAGCACTACAGATACGCAGTATTTT. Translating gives CATSSPPRTSTTDTQYF.

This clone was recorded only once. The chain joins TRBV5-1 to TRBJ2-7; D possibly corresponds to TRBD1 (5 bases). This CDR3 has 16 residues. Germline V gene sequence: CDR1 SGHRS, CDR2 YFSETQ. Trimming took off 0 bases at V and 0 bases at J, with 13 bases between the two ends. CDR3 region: CASSLGATAISYEQYF. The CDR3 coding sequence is TGCGCCAGCAGCTTGGGCGCGACAGCTATCTCCTACGAGCAGTACTTC.

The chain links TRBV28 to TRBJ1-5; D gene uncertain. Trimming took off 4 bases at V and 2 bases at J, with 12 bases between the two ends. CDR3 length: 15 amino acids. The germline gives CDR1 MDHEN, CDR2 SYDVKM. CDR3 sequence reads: CASSSTSGGNQPQHF. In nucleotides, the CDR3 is TGTGCCAGCAGTTCCACTAGTGGGGGCAATCAGCCCCAGCATTTT. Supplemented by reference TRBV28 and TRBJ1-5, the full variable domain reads DVKVTQSSRYLVKRTGEKVFLECVQDMDHENMFWYRQDPGLGLRLIYFSYDVKMKEKGDIPEGYSVSREKKERFSLILESASTNQTSMYLCASSSTSGGNQPQHFGDGTRLSIL.

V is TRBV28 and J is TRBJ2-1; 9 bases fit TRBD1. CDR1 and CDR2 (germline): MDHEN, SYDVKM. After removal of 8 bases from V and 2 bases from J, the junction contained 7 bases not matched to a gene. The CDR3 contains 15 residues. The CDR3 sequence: CASLTGQGPYNEQFF. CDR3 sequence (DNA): TGTGCCAGCTTGACCGGACAGGGGCCCTACAATGAGCAGTTCTTC.

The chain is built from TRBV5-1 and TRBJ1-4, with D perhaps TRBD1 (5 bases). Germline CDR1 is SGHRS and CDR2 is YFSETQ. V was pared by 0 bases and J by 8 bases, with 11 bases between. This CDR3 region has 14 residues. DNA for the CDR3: TGCGCCAGCAGCTTGGACCAGGGAGGGGAAAAACTGTTTTTT. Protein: CASSLDQGGEKLFF.

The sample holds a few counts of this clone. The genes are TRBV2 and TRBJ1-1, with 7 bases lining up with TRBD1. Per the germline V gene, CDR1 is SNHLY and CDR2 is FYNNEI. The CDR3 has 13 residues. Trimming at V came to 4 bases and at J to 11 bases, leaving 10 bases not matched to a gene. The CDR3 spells CASSGSTGSRAFF. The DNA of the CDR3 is TGTGCCAGCAGTGGGTCGACAGGGTCACGCGCTTTCTTT.

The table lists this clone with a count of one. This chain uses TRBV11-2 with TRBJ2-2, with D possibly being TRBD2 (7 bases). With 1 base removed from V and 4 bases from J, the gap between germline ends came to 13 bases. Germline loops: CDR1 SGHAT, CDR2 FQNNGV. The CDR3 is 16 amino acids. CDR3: CASSLVGGGGTGELFF. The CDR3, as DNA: TGTGCCAGCAGCTTAGTTGGGGGGGGCGGCACCGGGGAGCTGTTTTTT.

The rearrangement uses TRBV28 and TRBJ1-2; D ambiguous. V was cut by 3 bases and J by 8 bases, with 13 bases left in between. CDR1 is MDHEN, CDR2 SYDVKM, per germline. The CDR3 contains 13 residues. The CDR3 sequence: CASSLRSGLGYTF. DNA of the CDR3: TGTGCCAGCAGTTTGAGGAGTGGACTAGGCTACACCTTC.

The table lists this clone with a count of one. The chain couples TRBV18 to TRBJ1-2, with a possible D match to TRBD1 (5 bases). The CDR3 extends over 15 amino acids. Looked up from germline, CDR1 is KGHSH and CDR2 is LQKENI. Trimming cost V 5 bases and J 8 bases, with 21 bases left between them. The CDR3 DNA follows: TGTGCCAGCTCAAGAGAGGGGACGCAACGGGGGGGCTACACCTTC. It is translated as CASSREGTQRGGYTF. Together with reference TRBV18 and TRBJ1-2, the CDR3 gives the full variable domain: NAGVMQNPRHLVRRRGQEARLRCSPMKGHSHVYWYRQLPEEGLKFMVYLQKENIIDESGMPKERFSAEFPKEGPSILRIQQVVRGDSAAYFCASSREGTQRGGYTFGSGTRLTVV.

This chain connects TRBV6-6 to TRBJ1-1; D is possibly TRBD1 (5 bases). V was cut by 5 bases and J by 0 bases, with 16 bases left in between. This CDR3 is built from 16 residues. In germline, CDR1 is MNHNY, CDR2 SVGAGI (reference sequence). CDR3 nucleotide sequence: TGTGCCAGCAGTCCGACACCCGACAGACTGAACACTGAAGCTTTCTTT. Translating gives CASSPTPDRLNTEAFF.

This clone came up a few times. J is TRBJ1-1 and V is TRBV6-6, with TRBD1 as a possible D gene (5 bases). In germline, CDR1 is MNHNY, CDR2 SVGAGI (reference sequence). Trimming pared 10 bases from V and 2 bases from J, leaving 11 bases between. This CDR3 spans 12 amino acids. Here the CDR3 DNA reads TGTGCCATCAGGACACCCAACACTGAAGCTTTCTTT. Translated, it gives CAIRTPNTEAFF.

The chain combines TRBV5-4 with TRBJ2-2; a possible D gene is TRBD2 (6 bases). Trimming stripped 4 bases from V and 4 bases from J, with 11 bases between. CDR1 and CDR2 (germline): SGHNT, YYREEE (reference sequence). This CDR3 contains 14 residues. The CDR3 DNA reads TGTGCCAGCAGCCCCGGGACTTCCACCGGGGAGCTGTTTTTT. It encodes CASSPGTSTGELFF.

The CDR3 sequence: CATSRVREGGVYEQYF. The CDR3 DNA follows: TGTGCCACCAGCAGAGTTCGAGAGGGGGGGGTCTACGAGCAGTACTTC. The chain uses TRBV15 and TRBJ2-7, with D possibly matching TRBD2 (7 bases). The V and J ends lost 1 base and 3 bases respectively, with 16 bases between them. The germline V gene encodes CDR1 LNHNV and CDR2 YYDKDF (reference sequence). CDR3 length equals 16 residues.

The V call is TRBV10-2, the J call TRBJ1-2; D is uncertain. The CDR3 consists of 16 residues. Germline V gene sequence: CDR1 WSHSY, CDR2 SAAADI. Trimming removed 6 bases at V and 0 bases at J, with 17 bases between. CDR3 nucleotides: TGCGCCAGCAGCCGAGTCGGGGAGCAGGCTAACTATGGCTACACCTTC. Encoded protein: CASSRVGEQANYGYTF.

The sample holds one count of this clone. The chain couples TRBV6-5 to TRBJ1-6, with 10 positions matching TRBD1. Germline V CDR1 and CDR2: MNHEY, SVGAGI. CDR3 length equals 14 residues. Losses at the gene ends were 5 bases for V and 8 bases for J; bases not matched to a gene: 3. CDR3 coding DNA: TGTGCCAGCAGTCGACAGGGGGCGGATTCACCCCTCCACTTT. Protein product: CASSRQGADSPLHF.

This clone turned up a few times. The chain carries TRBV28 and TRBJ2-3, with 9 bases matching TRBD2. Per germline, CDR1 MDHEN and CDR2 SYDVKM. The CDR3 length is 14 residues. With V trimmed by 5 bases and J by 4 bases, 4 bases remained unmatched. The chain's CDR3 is CASSPSGGPDTQYF. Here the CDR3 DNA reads TGTGCCAGCAGTCCGAGCGGGGGGCCAGATACGCAGTATTTT.

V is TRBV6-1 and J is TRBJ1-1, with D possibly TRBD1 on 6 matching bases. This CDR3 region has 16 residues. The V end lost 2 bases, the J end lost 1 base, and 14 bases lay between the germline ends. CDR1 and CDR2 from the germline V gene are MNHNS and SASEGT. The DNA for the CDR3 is TGTGCCAGCAGTGAAAGGCTTGGCAGGGGGAACACTGAAGCTTTCTTT. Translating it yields CASSERLGRGNTEAFF.

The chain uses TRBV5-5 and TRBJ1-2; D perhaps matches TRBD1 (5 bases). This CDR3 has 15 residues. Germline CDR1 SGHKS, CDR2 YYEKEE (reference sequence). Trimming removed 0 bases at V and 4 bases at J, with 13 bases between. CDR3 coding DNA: TGTGCCAGCAGCTTGGTTGTGGGGGAGGGCTATGGCTACACCTTC. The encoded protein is CASSLVVGEGYGYTF. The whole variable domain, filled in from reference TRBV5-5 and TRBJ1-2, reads DAGVTQSPTHLIKTRGQQVTLRCSPISGHKSVSWYQQVLGQGPQFIFQYYEKEERGRGNFPDRFSARQFPNYSSELNVNALLLGDSALYLCASSLVVGEGYGYTFGSGTRLTVV.

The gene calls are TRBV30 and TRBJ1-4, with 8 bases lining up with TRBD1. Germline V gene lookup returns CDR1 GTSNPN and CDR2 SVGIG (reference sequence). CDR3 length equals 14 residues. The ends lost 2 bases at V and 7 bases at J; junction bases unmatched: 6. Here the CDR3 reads CAWSYTGGGEKLFF. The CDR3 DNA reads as TGTGCCTGGAGTTATACAGGGGGGGGTGAAAAACTGTTTTTT. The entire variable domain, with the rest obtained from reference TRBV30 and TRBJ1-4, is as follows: SQTIHQWPATLVQPVGSPLSLECTVEGTSNPNLYWYRQAAGRGLQLLFYSVGIGQISSEVPQNLSASRPQDRQFILSSKKLLLSDSGFYLCAWSYTGGGEKLFFGSGTQLSVL.

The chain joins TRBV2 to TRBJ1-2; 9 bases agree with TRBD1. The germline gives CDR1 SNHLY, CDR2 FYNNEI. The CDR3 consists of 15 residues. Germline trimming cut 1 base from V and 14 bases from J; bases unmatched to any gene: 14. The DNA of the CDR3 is TGTGCCAGCAGTGAAGAGGTTCCGGGACAGGGCGTCAAGACCTTC. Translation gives CASSEEVPGQGVKTF.

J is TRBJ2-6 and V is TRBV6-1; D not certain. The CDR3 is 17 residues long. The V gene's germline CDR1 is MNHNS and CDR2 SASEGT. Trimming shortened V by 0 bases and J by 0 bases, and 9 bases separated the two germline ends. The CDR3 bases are TGTGCCAGCAGTGAAGCTACACCCAACTCTGGGGCCAACGTCCTGACTTTC. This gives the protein CASSEATPNSGANVLTF.